This TCR beta chain came from a study of CD8+ T cells in alopecia areata (dated by TCRdb to the late 2010s). With regard to the full study: The treated patients took part in an open-label pilot trial in which moderate-to-severe alopecia areata was treated with oral tofacitinib at 5 to 10 mg twice daily. To study T cell clonal expansion in alopecia areata, the researchers applied high-throughput TCRbeta sequencing to both the C3H/HeJ mouse model and human patients. TCRbeta CDR3 regions were amplified by immunoSEQ multiplex PCR using 35 Vbeta forward and 13 Jbeta reverse primers. RNA was obtained with the PAXgene miRNA kit for fixed scalp, the miRNeasy kit for PBMCs, and the RNeasy kit for mouse skin. Patients stayed on tofacitinib for 6 to 18 months and then had 6 months of follow-up off drug so that delayed response and recurrence could be assessed. Clonality in the scalp was compared among normal scalp (n=4), patchy alopecia areata scalp (n=8), and alopecia totalis/universalis scalp (n=8). Human TCRbeta sequencing covered scalp tissue and sorted CD4+ and CD8+ peripheral blood T cells from patchy and totalis/universalis alopecia areata patients and healthy controls. The SALT score, which quantifies the percentage of affected scalp surface area, was used to measure disease severity in treated patients. Biopsies were taken from tofacitinib-treated patients at baseline and again at 4 and 24 weeks into treatment, and several of those patients also had a later scalp biopsy.

Comment on this clone: The antigen it binds to is not known. Base qualities are not provided; no much larger clone lies one nucleotide away.

The treatment or condition label corresponds to: oral pan-JAK inhibitor, 5-10 mg twice daily. From alopecia areata patients, peripheral blood was collected along with lesional scalp punch biopsies. PBMCs were separated by density centrifugation and stained for CD3, CD4 and CD8, after which CD4+ and CD8+ T cells were sorted on a FACSAria. Libraries were constructed by the immunoSEQ multiplex PCR assay. To provide template for TCR sequencing, every sample had RNA extracted and reverse transcribed into cDNA. SuperScript III was used for first-strand cDNA synthesis, primed with a 2:1 mix of oligo-dT and random hexamers. A synthetic immune receptor repertoire was used to measure amplification bias, and any remaining bias was corrected computationally. The source study handled its data this way. Raw reads were preprocessed to remove errors, and CDR3 was defined according to IMGT conventions as the region from the conserved cysteine to phenylalanine. Clonality was computed as 1 minus the Shannon entropy, with the entropy normalized by log2 of the number of productive unique TCRs. CD4 or CD8 identity of scalp clones was inferred by cross-referencing scalp TCRbeta sequences with sorted blood CD4 and CD8 repertoires. Entries here come from immuneACCESS through TCRdb and include only in-frame sequences with V and J called. Some clones fail to appear in such tables; in the studies checked, an unresolved V gene covers under half of the shortfall, and the cause of the remainder is unknown. That table furnishes V, J and clone size, whereas the DNA furnished D and trimming. The sample table holds around 100,000 clones, of which approximately 84% were seen once. The ten largest clones capture around 10% of the sample.

The germline V and J ends show losses of 8 bases and 4 bases respectively, and no gene match explains 5 bases of the junction. Including the terminal cysteine and phenylalanine, the CDR3 comprises 12 residues. Only the CDR3 DNA stays, 36 bases, in frame from base 1. For CDR1 and CDR2, the germline V gene lists MNHEY and SVGAGI. General findings and caveats noted by the study authors: Scalp TCR repertoire analysis is complicated because resident alphabeta T cells in normal human skin are also sequenced, whereas mouse skin is dominated by gammadelta T cells. During tofacitinib treatment, many expanded lesional clones remained in scalp and blood, and this persistence may partly explain relapse after treatment is stopped. With tofacitinib, both scalp clonality and the number of expanded CD8+ clones among the top 100 scalp clones went down significantly. Higher clonality and more expanded CD8+ clones were observed in lesional scalp than in normal scalp, particularly in alopecia totalis/universalis, a finding suggestive of antigenic drive. The treated cohort was small, with a single nonresponder, so links between baseline CD8+ expansion and response need larger studies. Compared with mice, TCR sequences shared between patients were less clear, possibly partly because of HLA diversity across the patient population.

Sequencing was performed on CD8+ T cells sorted from blood, taken at approximately week 30, from a patient treated with tofacitinib. This sequence uses TRBV6-5 and TRBJ2-7; TRBD2 lines up with 7 middle nucleotides. The TCR was taken from a human donor with alopecia areata. The CDR3 corresponds to CASGGGRYEQYF. The sequenced DNA: TGTGCCAGCGGGGGGGGAAGGTACGAGCAGTACTTC.